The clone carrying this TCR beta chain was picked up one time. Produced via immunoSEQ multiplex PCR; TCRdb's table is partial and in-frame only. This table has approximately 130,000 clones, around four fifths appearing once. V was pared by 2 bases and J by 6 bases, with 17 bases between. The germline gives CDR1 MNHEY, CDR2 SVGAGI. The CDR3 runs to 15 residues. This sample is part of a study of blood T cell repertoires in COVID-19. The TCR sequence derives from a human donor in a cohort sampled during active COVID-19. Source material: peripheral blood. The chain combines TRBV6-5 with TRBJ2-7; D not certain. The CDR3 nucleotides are TGTGCCAGCAGTTACCAGCAGCCTAGTCCGTCCGAGCAGTACTTC. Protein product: CASSYQQPSPSEQYF.